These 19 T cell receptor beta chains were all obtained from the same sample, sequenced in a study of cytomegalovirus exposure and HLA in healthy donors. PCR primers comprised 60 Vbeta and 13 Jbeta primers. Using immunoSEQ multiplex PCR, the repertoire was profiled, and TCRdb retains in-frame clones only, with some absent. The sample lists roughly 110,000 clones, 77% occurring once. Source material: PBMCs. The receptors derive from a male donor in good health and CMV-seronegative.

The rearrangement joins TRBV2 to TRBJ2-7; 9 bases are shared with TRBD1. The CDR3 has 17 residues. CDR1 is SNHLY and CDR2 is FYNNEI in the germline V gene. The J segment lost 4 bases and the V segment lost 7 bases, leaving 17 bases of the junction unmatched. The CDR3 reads CASTNERTGGMRYEQYF. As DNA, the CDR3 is TGTGCCAGCACAAACGAACGTACAGGGGGCATGCGGTACGAGCAGTACTTC.

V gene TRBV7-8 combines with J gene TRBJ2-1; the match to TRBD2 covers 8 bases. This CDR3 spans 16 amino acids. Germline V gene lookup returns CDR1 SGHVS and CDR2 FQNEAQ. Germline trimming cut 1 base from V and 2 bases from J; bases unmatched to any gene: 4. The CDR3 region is CASSLVTGGTYNEQFF. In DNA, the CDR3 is TGTGCCAGCAGCTTAGTGACGGGAGGGACCTACAATGAGCAGTTCTTC.

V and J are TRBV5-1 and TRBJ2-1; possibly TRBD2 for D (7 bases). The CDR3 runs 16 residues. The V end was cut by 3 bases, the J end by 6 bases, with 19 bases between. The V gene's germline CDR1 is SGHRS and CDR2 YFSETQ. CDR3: CASSWGGLTNSNEQFF. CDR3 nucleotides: TGCGCCAGCAGCTGGGGGGGGCTAACGAATTCCAATGAGCAGTTCTTC.

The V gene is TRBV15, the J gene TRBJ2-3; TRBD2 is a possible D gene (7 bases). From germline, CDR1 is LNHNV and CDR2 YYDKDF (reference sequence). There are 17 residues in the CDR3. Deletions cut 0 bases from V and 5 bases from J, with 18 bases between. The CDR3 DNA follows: TGTGCCACCAGCAGAGATTGGGGGGGGGCCGGGAAAGATACGCAGTATTTT. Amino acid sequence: CATSRDWGGAGKDTQYF.

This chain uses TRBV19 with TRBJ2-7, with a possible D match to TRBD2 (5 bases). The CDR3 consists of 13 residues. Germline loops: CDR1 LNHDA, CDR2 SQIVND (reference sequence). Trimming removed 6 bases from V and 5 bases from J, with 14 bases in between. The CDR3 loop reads CASSNFGVDEQYF. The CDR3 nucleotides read TGTGCCAGTAGCAACTTCGGGGTGGACGAGCAGTACTTC. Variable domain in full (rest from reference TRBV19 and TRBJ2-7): DGGITQSPKYLFRKEGQNVTLSCEQNLNHDAMYWYRQDPGQGLRLIYYSQIVNDFQKGDIAEGYSVSREKKESFPLTVTSAQKNPTAFYLCASSNFGVDEQYFGPGTRLTVT.

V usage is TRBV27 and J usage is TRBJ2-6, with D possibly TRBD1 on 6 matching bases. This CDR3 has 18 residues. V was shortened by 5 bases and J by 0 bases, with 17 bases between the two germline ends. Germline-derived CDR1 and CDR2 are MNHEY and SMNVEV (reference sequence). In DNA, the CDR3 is TGTGCCAGCAGTCCCCTGGACAGCGCCAGCTCTGGGGCCAACGTCCTGACTTTC. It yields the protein CASSPLDSASSGANVLTF.

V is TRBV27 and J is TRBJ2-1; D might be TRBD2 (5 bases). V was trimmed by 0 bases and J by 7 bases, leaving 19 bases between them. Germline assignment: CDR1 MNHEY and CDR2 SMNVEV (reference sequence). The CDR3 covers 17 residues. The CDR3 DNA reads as TGTGCCAGCAGTTTATCAAAAGTCCGTTCTAGCTATAATGAGCAGTTCTTC. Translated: CASSLSKVRSSYNEQFF.

The CDR3 DNA is TGTGCCAGCAGCTTAGCAGGGAGCTCTGGAAACACCATATATTTT. Amino acids: CASSLAGSSGNTIYF. The V and J genes are TRBV7-9 and TRBJ2-2; no firm D call. The J call may be faulty, since TRBJ1-3 better matches the DNA end. The germline V gene has CDR1 SEHNR and CDR2 FQNEAQ (reference sequence). This CDR3 comprises 15 residues.

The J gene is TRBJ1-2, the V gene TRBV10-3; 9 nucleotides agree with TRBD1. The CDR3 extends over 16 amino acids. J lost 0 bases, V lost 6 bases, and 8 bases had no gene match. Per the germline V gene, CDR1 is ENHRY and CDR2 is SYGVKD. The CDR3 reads CAISPGQGPSNYGYTF. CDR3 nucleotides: TGTGCCATCAGCCCGGGACAGGGCCCTTCTAACTATGGCTACACCTTC.

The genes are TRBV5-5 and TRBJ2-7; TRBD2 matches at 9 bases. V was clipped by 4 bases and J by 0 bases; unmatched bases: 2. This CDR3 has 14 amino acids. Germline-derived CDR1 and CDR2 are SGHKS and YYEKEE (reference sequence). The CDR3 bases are TGTGCCAGCAGCCTTAGCGGGAGCTCCTACGAGCAGTACTTC. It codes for CASSLSGSSYEQYF.

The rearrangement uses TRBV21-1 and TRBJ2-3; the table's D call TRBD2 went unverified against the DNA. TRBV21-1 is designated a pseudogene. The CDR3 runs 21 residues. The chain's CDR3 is CARRGGTNGIEFTTSTDTQYF. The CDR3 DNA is TGTGCCCGAAGGGGGGGTACAAATGGCATCGAGTTTACTACTAGCACAGATACGCAGTATTTT.

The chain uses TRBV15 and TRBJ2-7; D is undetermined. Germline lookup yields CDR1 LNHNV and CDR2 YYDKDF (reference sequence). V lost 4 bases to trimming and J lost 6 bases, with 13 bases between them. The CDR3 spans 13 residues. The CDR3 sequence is CATSTKAGFEQYF. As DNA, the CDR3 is TGTGCCACCAGCACCAAGGCAGGCTTCGAGCAGTACTTC.

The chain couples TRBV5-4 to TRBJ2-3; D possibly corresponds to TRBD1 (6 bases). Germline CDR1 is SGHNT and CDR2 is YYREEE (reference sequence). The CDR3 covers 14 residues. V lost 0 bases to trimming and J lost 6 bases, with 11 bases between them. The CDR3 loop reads CASSLGGGEDTQYF. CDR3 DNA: TGTGCCAGCAGCTTGGGAGGGGGAGAGGATACGCAGTATTTT.

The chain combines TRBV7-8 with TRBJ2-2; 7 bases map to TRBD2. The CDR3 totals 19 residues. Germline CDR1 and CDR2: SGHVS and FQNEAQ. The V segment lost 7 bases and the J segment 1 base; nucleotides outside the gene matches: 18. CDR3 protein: CASIGGRPPGLKNTGELFF. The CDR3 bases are TGTGCCAGCATCGGGGGGAGACCTCCGGGACTTAAGAACACCGGGGAGCTGTTTTTT.

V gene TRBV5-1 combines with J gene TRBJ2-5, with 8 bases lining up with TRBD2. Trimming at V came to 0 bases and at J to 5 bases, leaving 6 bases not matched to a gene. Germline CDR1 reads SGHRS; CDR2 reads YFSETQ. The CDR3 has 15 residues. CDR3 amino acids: CASSLDGGVGETQYF. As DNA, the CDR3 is TGCGCCAGCAGCTTGGACGGGGGGGTCGGGGAGACCCAGTACTTC.

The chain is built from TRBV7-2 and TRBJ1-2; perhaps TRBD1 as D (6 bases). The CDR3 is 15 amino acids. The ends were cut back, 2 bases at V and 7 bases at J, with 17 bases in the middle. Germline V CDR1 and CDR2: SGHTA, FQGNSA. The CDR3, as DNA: TGTGCCAGCAGCTTACCAGGGCGGGGGGCCGGTGGCTACACCTTC. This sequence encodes CASSLPGRGAGGYTF.

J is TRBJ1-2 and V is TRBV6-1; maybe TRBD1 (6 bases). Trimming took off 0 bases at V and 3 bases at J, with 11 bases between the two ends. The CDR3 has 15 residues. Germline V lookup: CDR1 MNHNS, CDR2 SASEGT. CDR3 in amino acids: CASSEANRVDYGYTF. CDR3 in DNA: TGTGCCAGCAGTGAAGCGAACAGGGTTGACTATGGCTACACCTTC.

Here the CDR3 reads CASSQRTGGDEQYF. CDR3 DNA sequence: TGTGCCAGCAGTCAAAGGACAGGGGGCGACGAGCAGTACTTC. The V call is TRBV27, the J call TRBJ2-7; 11 bases fit TRBD1. Per germline, CDR1 MNHEY and CDR2 SMNVEV (reference sequence). V was clipped by 5 bases and J by 5 bases; unmatched bases: 5. The CDR3 runs 14 residues.

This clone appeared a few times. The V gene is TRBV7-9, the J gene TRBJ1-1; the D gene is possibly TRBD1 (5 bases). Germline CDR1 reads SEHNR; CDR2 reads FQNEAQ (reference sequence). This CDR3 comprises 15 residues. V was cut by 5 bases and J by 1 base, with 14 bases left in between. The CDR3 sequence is CASSPAQGTNTEAFF. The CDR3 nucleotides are TGTGCCAGCAGCCCAGCCCAGGGCACGAACACTGAAGCTTTCTTT. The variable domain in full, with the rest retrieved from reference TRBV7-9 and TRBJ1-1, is DTGVSQNPRHKITKRGQNVTFRCDPISEHNRLYWYRQTLGQGPEFLTYFQNEAQLEKSRLLSDRFSAERPKGSFSTLEIQRTEQGDSAMYLCASSPAQGTNTEAFFGQGTRLTVV.